Included here is one T cell receptor (beta chain) sequence, with context. Its antigen is undetermined. This record belongs to a study of T cells in localized non-small cell lung cancer. The CDR3 runs to 14 residues. Trimming stripped 3 bases from V and 5 bases from J, with 13 bases between. CDR1 and CDR2 from the germline V gene are KGHSH and LQKENI. Data came from immunoSEQ multiplex PCR; TCRdb stores just in-frame clones and leaves some out. The table includes 31,000 or so clones, around three quarters detected once. The study, taken as a whole, reports: Greater T cell density in blood accompanied longer overall survival. Exceeding tumor, uninvolved adjacent lung had the highest T cell clonality.

The starting material was peripheral blood, obtained before any cancer treatment. This chain links TRBV18 with TRBJ2-5, with a possible D match to TRBD1 (6 bases). The clonotype comes from a male donor aged 60 or over with stage III squamous cell lung carcinoma. The CDR3 DNA sequence: TGTGCCAGCTCACCCAGCGGACAGAGGGAGACCCAGTACTTC. Translating gives CASSPSGQRETQYF.